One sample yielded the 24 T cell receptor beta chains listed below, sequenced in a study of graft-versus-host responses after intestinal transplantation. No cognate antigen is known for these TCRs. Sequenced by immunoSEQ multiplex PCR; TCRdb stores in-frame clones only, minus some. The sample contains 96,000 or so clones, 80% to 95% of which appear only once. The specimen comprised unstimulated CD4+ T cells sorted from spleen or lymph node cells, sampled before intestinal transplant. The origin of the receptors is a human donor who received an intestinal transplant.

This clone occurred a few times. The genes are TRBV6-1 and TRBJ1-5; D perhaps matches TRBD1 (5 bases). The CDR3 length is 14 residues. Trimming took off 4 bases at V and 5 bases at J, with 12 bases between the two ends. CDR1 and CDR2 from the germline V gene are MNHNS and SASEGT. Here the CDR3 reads CASSAQVRDQPQHF. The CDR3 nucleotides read TGTGCCAGCAGTGCTCAGGTCAGGGATCAGCCCCAGCATTTT.

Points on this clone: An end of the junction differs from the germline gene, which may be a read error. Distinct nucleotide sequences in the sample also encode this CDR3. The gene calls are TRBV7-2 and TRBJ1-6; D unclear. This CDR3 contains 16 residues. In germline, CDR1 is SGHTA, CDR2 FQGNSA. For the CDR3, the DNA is TGTGCCAGCAGCTCGGGGAGTAGCTCCTATAATTCCCCCCTCCACTTT. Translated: CASSSGSSSYNSPLHF.

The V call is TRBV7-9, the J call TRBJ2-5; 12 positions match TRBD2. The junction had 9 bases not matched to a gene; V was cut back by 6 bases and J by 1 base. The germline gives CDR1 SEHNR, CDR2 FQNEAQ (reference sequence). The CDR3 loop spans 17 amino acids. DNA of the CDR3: TGTGCCAGCAGTTTCTCACTAGCGGGGGGACCCCAAGAGACCCAGTACTTC. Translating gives CASSFSLAGGPQETQYF.

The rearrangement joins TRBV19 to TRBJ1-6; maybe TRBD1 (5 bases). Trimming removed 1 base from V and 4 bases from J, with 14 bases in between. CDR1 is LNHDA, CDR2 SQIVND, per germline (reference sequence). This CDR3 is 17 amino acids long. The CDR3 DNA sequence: TGTGCCAGTAGTATAGGGTCAGGGATCGGATATAATTCACCCCTCCACTTT. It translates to CASSIGSGIGYNSPLHF. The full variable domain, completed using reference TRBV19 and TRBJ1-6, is DGGITQSPKYLFRKEGQNVTLSCEQNLNHDAMYWYRQDPGQGLRLIYYSQIVNDFQKGDIAEGYSVSREKKESFPLTVTSAQKNPTAFYLCASSIGSGIGYNSPLHFGNGTRLTVT.

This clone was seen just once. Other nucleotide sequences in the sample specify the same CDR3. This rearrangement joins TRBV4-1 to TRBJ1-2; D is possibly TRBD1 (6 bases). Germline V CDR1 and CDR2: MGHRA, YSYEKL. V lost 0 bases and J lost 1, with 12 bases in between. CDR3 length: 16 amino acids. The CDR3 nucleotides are TGCGCCAGCAGCCAAGAACCAGGACAGCTTAACTATGGCTACACCTTC. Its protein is CASSQEPGQLNYGYTF.

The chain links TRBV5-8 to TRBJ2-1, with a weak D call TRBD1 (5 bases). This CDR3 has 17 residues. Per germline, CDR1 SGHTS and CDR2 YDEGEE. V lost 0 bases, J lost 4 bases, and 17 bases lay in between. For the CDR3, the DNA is TGTGCCAGCAGCTTGGTCCCCTCCGTTAACAGGTACAATGAGCAGTTCTTC. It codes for CASSLVPSVNRYNEQFF.

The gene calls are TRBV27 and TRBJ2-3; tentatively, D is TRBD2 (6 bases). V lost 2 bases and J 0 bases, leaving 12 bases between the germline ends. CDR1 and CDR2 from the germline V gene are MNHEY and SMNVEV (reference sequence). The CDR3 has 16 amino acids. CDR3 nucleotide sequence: TGTGCCAGCAGTTTACCGGGACTGACTAGCACAGATACGCAGTATTTT. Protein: CASSLPGLTSTDTQYF.

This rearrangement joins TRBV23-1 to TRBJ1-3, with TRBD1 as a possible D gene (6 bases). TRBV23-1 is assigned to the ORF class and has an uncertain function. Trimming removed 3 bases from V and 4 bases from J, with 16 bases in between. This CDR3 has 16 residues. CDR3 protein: CASSHPTGLGGNTIYF. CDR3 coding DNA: TGCGCCAGCAGTCACCCAACAGGGTTGGGGGGAAACACCATATATTTT.

In DNA, the CDR3 is TGTGCCAGCAGTTTCGGCCGGACAGGGGGCGGCCAGCCCCAGCATTTT. It yields the protein CASSFGRTGGGQPQHF. This chain connects TRBV6-6 to TRBJ1-5, with 11 bases that match TRBD1. The CDR3 is made up of 16 amino acids. Per the germline V gene, CDR1 is MNHNY and CDR2 is SVGAGI (reference sequence). Germline trimming cut 4 bases from V and 7 bases from J; bases unmatched to any gene: 9.

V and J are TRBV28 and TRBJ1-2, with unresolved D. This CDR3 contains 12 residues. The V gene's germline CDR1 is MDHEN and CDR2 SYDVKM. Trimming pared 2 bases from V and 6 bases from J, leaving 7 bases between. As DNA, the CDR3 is TGTGCCAGCAGTTTACGGGGTAATGGCTACACCTTC. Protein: CASSLRGNGYTF.

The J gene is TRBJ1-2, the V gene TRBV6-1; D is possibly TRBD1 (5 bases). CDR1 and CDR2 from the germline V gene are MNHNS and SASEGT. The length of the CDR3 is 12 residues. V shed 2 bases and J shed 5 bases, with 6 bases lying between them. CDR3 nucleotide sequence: TGTGCCAGCAGTGAAAGGGGATATGGCTACACCTTC. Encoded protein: CASSERGYGYTF.

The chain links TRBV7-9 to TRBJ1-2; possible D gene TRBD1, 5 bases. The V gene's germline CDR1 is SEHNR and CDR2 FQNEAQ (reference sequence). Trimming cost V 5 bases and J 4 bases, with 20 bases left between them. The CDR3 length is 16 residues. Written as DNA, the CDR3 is TGTGCCAGCAGCCCCGCTCCGGGGGGAGGAACCTATGGCTACACCTTC. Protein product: CASSPAPGGGTYGYTF. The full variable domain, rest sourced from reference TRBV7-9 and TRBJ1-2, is DTGVSQNPRHKITKRGQNVTFRCDPISEHNRLYWYRQTLGQGPEFLTYFQNEAQLEKSRLLSDRFSAERPKGSFSTLEIQRTEQGDSAMYLCASSPAPGGGTYGYTFGSGTRLTVV.

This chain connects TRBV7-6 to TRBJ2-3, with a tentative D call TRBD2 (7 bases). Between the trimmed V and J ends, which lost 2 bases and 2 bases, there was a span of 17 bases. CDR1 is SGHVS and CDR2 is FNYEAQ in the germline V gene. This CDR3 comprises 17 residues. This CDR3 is CASSLRSGGYNTDTQYF. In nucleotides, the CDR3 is TGTGCCAGCAGCTTAAGGTCGGGGGGCTACAACACAGATACGCAGTATTTT.

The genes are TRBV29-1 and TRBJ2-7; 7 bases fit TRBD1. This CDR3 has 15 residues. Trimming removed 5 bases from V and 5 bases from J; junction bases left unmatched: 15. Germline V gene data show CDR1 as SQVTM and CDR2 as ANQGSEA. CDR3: CSVKHIQGTRHEQYF. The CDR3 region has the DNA TGCAGCGTTAAACATATACAGGGGACCAGGCACGAGCAGTACTTC.

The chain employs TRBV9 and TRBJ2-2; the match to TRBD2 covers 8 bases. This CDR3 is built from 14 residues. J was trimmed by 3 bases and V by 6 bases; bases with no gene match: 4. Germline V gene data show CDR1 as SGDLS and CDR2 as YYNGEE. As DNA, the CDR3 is TGTGCCAGCATGTCGGGAGGGTACACCGGGGAGCTGTTTTTT. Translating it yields CASMSGGYTGELFF.

The CDR3: CASSTLGQVTYEQYF. Here the CDR3 DNA reads TGCGCCAGCAGCACCCTCGGACAGGTTACCTACGAGCAGTACTTC. V and J are TRBV5-1 and TRBJ2-7; 7 positions agree with TRBD1. Trimming removed 4 bases from V and 2 bases from J; junction bases left unmatched: 9. CDR1 is SGHRS and CDR2 is YFSETQ in the germline V gene. CDR3 length equals 15 residues.

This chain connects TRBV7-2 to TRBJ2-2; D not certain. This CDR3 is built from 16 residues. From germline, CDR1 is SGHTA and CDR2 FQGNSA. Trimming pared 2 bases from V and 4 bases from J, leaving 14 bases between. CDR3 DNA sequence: TGTGCCAGCAGCTTACGTTTCGATCAGTTCACCGGGGAGCTGTTTTTT. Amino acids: CASSLRFDQFTGELFF. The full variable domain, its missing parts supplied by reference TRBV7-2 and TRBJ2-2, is GAGVSQSPSNKVTEKGKDVELRCDPISGHTALYWYRQSLGQGLEFLIYFQGNSAPDKSGLPSDRFSAERTGGSVSTLTIQRTQQEDSAVYLCASSLRFDQFTGELFFGEGSRLTVL.

The CDR3 is CASSLDRGAEAFF. The CDR3 coding sequence is TGTGCCAGCAGCCTCGACAGGGGGGCTGAAGCTTTCTTT. V usage is TRBV5-5 and J usage is TRBJ1-1, with TRBD1 matching 9 bases. CDR1 and CDR2 (germline): SGHKS, YYEKEE (reference sequence). Trimming cost V 4 bases and J 6 bases; bases outside gene matches: 4. The CDR3 length is 13 residues.

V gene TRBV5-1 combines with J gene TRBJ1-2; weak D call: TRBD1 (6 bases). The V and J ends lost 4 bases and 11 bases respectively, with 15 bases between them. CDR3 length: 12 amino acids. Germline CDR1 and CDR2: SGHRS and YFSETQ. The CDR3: CASSPDRAMYTF. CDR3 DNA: TGCGCCAGCAGCCCGGACAGAGCGATGTACACCTTC.

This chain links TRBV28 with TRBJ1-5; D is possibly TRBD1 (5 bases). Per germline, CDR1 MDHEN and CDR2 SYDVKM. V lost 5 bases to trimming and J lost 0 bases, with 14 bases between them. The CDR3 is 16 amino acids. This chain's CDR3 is CASSVRMTVSNQPQHF. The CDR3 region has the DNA TGTGCCAGCAGTGTTCGAATGACAGTTAGCAATCAGCCCCAGCATTTT.

The CDR3 DNA reads TGTGCCAGCAGCAGTGGACAGGGCTCCGGGGCTTTCTTT. Translation gives CASSSGQGSGAFF. The chain has TRBV28 and TRBJ1-1; 8 positions agree with TRBD1. CDR1 is MDHEN and CDR2 is SYDVKM in the germline V gene. V was pared by 6 bases and J by 11 bases, with 11 bases of the junction left unmatched. This CDR3 is built from 13 residues.

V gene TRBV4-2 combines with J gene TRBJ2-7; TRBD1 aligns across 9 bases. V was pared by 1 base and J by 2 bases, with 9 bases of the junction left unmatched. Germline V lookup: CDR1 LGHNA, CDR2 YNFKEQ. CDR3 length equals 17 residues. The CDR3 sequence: CASSQVSGTGTPYEQYF. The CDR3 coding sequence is TGTGCCAGCAGCCAAGTGTCCGGGACAGGGACCCCCTACGAGCAGTACTTC.

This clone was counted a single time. CDR3 DNA sequence: TGTGCCAGCAGGGGACTAGCGGGAGGGCCGTGTGTGTTCTTC. Protein sequence: CASRGLAGGPCVFF. The chain links TRBV21-1 to TRBJ2-1; the D call in the table, TRBD2, was not verified against the DNA. TRBV21-1 is a listed pseudogene. The CDR3 loop spans 14 amino acids.

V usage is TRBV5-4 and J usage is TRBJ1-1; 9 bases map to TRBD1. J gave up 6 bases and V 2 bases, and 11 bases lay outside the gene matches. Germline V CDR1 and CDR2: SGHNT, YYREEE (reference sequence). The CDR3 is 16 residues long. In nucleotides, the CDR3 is TGTGCCAGCAGCTTTCCGCCGGGACAGGGCCCGGCTGAAGCTTTCTTT. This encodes CASSFPPGQGPAEAFF.